This TCR beta chain stems from a study of blood T cell repertoires in COVID-19. At the level of the study: Donors in the United States, Italy and Spain gave samples during acute or convalescent COVID-19.

Seattle patients were enrolled during active infection and followed longitudinally. The V and J ends lost 0 bases and 5 bases respectively, with 11 bases between them. Germline loops: CDR1 LNHNV, CDR2 YYDKDF (reference sequence). The CDR3 extends over 15 amino acids. Generated by immunoSEQ multiplex PCR, the TCRdb table keeps only in-frame clones and is missing some. In the table there are roughly 200,000 clones, approximately 83% of which are singletons. The chain joins TRBV15 to TRBJ1-5; maybe TRBD1 (5 bases). Sequenced sample: peripheral blood. This sequence was found in a woman aged 40 to 50 with COVID-19, enrolled during active disease. The CDR3 coding sequence is TGTGCCACCAGCAGAGATGGGGGGGACCATCAGCCCCAGCATTTT. Amino acids: CATSRDGGDHQPQHF. The complete variable domain, with remaining parts taken from reference TRBV15 and TRBJ1-5, reads DAMVIQNPRYQVTQFGKPVTLSCSQTLNHNVMYWYQQKSSQAPKLLFHYYDKDFNNEADTPDNFQSRRPNTSFCFLDIRSPGLGDTAMYLCATSRDGGDHQPQHFGDGTRLSIL.